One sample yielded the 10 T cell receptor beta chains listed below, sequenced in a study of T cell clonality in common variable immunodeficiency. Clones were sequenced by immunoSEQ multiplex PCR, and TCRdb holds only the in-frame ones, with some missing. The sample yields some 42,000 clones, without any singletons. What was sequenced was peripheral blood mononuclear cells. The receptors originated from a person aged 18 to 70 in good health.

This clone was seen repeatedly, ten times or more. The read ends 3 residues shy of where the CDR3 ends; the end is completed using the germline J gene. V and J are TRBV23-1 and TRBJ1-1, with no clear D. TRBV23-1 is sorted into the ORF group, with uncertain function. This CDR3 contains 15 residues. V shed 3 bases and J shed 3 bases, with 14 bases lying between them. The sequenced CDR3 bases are TGCGCCAGCAGTCATCCCCAGCGAGAGGACACTGAA. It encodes CASSHPQREDTE. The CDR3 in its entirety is CASSHPQREDTEAFF.

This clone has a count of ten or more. CDR3: CATSGAGGNIQYF. The sequenced CDR3 bases are TGTGCCACCAGCGGGGCGGGGGGAAACATT. The gene calls are TRBV15 and TRBJ2-4, with TRBD2 matching over 8 bases. Read coverage stops 3 residues before the CDR3 terminus; the germline J gene supplies the remainder. The CDR3 is 13 residues long. The germline V gene encodes CDR1 LNHNV and CDR2 YYDKDF (reference sequence). With V trimmed by 5 bases and J by 6 bases, 3 bases remained unmatched.

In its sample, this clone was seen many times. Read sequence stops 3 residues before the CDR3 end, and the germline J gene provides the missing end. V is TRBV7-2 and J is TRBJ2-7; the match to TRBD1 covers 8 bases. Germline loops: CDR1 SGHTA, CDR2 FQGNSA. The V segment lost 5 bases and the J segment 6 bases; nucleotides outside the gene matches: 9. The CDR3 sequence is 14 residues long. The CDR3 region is CASSPLGTGREQYF. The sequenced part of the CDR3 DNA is TGTGCCAGCAGCCCACTTGGGACAGGCCGCGAG.

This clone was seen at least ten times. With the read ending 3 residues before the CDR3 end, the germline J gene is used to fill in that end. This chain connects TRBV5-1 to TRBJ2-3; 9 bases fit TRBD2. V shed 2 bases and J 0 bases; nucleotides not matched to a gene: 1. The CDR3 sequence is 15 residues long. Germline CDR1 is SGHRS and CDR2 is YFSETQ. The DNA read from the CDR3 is TGCGCCAGCAGCTTAACTAGCGGGAGCACAGATACG. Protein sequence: CASSLTSGSTDT. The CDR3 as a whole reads CASSLTSGSTDTQYF. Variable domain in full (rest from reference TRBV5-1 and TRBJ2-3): KAGVTQTPRYLIKTRGQQVTLSCSPISGHRSVSWYQQTPGQGLQFLFEYFSETQRNKGNFPGRFSGRQFSNSRSEMNVSTLELGDSALYLCASSLTSGSTDTQYFGPGTRLTVL.

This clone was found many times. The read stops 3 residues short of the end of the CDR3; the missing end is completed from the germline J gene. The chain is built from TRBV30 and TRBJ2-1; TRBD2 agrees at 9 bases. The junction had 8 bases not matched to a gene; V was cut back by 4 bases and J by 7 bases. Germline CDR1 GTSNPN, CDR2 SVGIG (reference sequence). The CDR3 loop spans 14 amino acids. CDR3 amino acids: CAWILAGPANEQFF. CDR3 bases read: TGTGCCTGGATTCTAGCGGGACCTGCGAATGAG.

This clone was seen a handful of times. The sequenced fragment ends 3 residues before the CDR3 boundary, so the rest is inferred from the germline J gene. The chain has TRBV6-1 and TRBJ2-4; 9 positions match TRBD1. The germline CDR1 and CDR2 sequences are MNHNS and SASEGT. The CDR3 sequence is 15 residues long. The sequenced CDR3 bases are TGTGCCAGCAGTGAAGAGACAGGGGGAAACTATGGT. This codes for CASSEETGGNYG. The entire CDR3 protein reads CASSEETGGNYGQYF.

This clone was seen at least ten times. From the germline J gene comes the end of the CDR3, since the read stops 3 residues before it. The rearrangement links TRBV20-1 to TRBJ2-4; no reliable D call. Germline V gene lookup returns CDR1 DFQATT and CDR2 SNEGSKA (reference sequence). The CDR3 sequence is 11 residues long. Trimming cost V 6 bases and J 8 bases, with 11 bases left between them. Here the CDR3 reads CSAPAADIQYF. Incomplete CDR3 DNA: TGCAGTGCCCCAGCCGCGGACATT.

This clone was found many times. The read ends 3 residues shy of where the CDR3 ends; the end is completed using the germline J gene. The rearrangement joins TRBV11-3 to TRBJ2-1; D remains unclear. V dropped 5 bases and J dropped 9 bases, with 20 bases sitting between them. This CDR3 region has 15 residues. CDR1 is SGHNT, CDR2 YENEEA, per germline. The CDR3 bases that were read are TGTGCCAGCAGCCCTGTGGGCGCTCCTCAGAGTGAG. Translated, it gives CASSPVGAPQSE. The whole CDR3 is CASSPVGAPQSEQFF.

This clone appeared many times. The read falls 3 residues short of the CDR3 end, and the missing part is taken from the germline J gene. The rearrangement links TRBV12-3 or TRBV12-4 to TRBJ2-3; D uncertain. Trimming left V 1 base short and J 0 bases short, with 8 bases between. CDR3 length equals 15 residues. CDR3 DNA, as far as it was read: TGTGCCAGCAGTTTAGACTCCTCTAGCACAGATACG. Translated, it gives CASSLDSSSTDT. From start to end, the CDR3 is CASSLDSSSTDTQYF.

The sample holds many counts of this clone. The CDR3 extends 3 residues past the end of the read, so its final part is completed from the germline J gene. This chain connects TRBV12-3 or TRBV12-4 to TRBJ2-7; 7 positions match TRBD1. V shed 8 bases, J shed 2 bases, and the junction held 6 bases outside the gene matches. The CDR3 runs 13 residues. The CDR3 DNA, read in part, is TGTGCCAGCCGGCCGACAGGGACCTACGAG. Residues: CASRPTGTYE. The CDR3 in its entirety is CASRPTGTYEQYF.